The source of this T cell receptor beta chain is a study of identical twins. With respect to this clonotype: Its target is not known.

TCRdb processed the 5' RACE reads anew with MiXCR; each CDR3 protein has one entry. Of 300,000 to 400,000 distinct CDR3 sequences detected, roughly 9% appear once; the ten largest clones hold about 8.1%. Findings of the study overall: Sequences that were out-of-frame, alpha and twin-shared displayed an excess of low generation probability. Possibly, invariant MAIT and iNKT cells partly confounded zero-insertion analyses.

Germline V gene lookup returns CDR1 SGHDN and CDR2 FVKESK. Trimming cost V 4 bases and J 6 bases, with 16 bases left between them. The CDR3 totals 14 residues. The sequence was collected from a woman in her fifties or sixties in good health. This chain joins TRBV14 and TRBJ2-7, with D possibly matching TRBD1 (6 bases). Sequenced input: naive T cells sorted from blood. Written as DNA, the CDR3 is TGTGCCAGCAGCCTTGCCGGGACATACGTCGAGCAGTACTTC. It encodes CASSLAGTYVEQYF.